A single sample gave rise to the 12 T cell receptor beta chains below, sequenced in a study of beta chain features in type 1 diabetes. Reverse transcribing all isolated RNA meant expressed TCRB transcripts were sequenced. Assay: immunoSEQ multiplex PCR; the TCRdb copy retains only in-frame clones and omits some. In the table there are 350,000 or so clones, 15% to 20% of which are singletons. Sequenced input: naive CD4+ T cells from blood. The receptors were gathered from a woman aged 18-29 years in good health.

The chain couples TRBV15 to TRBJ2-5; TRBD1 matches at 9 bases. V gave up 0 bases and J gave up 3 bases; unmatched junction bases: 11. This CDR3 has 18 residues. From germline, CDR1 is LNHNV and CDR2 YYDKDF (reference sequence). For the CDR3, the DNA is TGTGCCACCAGCAGAGATGATTCGTTGGGACAGGGTAAAGAGACCCAGTACTTC. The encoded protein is CATSRDDSLGQGKETQYF.

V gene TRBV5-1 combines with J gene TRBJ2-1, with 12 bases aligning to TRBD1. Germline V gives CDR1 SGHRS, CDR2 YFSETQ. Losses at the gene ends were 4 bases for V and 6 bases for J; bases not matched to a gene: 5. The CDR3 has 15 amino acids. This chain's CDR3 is CASSEGQGAFNEQFF. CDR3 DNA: TGCGCCAGCAGCGAGGGACAGGGGGCTTTCAATGAGCAGTTCTTC.

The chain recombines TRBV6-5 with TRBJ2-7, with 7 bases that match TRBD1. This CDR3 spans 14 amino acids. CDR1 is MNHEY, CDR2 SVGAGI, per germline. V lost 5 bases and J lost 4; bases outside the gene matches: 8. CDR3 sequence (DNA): TGTGCCAGCAGTGTACAGGGGATGAGGTACGAGCAGTACTTC. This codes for CASSVQGMRYEQYF.

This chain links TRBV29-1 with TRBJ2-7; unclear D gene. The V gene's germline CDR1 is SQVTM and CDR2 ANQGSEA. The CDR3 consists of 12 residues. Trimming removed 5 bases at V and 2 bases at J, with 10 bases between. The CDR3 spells CSVSQSAYEQYF. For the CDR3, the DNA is TGCAGCGTTTCACAAAGCGCCTACGAGCAGTACTTC.

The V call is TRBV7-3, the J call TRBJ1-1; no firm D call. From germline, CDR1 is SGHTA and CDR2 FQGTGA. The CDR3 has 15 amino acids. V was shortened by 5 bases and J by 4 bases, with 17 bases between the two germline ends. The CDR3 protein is CASSPAGNSPTEAFF. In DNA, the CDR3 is TGTGCCAGCAGCCCCGCGGGCAACTCGCCCACTGAAGCTTTCTTT.

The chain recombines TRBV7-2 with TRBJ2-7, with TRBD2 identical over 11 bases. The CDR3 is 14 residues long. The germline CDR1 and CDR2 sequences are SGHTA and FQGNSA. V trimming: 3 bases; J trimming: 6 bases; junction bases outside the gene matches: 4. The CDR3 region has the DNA TGTGCCAGCAGCTTGACTAGCGGGATTGGCGAGCAGTACTTC. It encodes CASSLTSGIGEQYF. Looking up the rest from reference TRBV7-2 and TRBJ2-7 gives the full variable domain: GAGVSQSPSNKVTEKGKDVELRCDPISGHTALYWYRQSLGQGLEFLIYFQGNSAPDKSGLPSDRFSAERTGGSVSTLTIQRTQQEDSAVYLCASSLTSGIGEQYFGPGTRLTVT.

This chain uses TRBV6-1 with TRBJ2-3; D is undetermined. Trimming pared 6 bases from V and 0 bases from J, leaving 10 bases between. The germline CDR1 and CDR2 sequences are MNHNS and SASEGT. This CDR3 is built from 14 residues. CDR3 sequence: CASREFSSTDTQYF. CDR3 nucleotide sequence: TGTGCCAGCAGAGAATTTTCTAGCACAGATACGCAGTATTTT.

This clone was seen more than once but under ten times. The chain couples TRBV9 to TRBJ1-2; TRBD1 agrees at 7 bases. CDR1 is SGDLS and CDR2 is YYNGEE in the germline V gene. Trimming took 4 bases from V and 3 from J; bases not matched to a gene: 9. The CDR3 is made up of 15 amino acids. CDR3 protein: CASSTRQGPHYGYTF. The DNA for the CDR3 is TGTGCCAGCAGCACCCGACAGGGTCCACACTATGGCTACACCTTC.

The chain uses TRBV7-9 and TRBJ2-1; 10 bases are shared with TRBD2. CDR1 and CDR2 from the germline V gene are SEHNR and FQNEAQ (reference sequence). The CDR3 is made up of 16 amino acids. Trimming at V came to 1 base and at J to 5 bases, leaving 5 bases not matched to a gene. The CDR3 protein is CASSLGVGLAHNEQFF. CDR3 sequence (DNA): TGTGCCAGCAGCTTAGGGGTGGGACTAGCGCACAATGAGCAGTTCTTC.

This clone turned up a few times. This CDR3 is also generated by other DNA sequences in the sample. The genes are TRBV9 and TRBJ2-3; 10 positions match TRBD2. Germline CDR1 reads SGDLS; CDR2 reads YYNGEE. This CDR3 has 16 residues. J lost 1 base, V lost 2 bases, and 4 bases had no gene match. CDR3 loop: CASSVVAGGRTDTQYF. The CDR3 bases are TGTGCCAGCAGCGTTGTAGCGGGGGGTCGCACAGATACGCAGTATTTT.

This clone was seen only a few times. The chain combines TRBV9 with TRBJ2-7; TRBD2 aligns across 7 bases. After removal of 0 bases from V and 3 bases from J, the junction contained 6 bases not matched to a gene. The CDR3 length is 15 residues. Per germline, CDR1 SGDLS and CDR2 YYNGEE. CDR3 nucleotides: TGTGCCAGCAGCGTAGAGGAGGGACTATTCTACGAGCAGTACTTC. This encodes CASSVEEGLFYEQYF. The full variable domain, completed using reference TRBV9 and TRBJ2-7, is DSGVTQTPKHLITATGQRVTLRCSPRSGDLSVYWYQQSLDQGLQFLIQYYNGEERAKGNILERFSAQQFPDLHSELNLSSLELGDSALYFCASSVEEGLFYEQYFGPGTRLTVT.

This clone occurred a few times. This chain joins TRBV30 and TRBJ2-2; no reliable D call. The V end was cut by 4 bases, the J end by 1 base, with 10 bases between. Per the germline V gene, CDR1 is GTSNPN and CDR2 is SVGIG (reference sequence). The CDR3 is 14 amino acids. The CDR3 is CAWIHKRNTGELFF. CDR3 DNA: TGTGCCTGGATTCATAAGAGGAACACCGGGGAGCTGTTTTTT.